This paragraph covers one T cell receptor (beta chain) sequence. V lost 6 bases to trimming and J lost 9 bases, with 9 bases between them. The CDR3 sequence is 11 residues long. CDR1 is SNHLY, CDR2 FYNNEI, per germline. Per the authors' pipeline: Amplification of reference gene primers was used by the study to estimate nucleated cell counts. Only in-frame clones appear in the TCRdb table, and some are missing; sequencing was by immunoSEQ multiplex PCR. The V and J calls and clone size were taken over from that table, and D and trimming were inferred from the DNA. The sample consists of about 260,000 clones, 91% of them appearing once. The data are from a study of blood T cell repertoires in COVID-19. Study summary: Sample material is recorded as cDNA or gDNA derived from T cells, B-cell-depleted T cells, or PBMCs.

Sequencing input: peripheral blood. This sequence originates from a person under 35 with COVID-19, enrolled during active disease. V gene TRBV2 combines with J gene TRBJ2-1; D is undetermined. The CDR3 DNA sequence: TGTGCCAGCAGCCAGGTTGGTGAGCAGTTCTTC. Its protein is CASSQVGEQFF.